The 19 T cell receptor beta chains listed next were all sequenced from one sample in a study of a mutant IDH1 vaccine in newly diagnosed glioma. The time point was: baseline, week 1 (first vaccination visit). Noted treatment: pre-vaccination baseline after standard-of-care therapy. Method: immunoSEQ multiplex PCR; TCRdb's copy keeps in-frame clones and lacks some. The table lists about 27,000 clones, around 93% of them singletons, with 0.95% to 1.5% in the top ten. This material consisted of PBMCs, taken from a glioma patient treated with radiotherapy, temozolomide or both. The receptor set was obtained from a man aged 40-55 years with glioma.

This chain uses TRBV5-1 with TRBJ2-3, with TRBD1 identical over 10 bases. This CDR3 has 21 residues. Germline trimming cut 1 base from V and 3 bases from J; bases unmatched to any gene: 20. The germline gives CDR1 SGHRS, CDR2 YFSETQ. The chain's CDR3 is CASSLLGTGVSGFRPTDTQYF. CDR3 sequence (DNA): TGCGCCAGCAGCTTGCTCGGGACAGGGGTAAGCGGGTTTCGACCGACAGATACGCAGTATTTT.

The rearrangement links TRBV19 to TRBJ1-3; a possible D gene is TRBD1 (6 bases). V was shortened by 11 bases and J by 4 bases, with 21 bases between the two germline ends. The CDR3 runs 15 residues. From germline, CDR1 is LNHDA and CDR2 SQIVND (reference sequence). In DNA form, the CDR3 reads TGTGCCGTCTCTGCCGCGGGGGGGCTAGGAAACACCATATATTTT. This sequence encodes CAVSAAGGLGNTIYF.

CDR3 loop: CASSSDRGYNYGYTF. CDR3 in DNA: TGTGCCAGCAGCTCAGACAGGGGGTATAACTATGGCTACACCTTC. The rearrangement uses TRBV7-2 and TRBJ1-2, with 9 bases that match TRBD1. V gave up 4 bases and J gave up 1 base; unmatched junction bases: 4. The CDR3 has 15 amino acids. Germline V gene sequence: CDR1 SGHTA, CDR2 FQGNSA.

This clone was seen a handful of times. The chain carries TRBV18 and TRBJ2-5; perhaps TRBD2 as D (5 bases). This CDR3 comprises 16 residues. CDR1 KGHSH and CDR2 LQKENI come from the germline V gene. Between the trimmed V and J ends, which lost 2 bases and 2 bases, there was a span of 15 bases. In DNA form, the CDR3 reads TGTGCCAGCTCACCATTTCAAGCGGATTATCAAGAGACCCAGTACTTC. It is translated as CASSPFQADYQETQYF. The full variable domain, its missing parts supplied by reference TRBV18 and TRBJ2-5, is NAGVMQNPRHLVRRRGQEARLRCSPMKGHSHVYWYRQLPEEGLKFMVYLQKENIIDESGMPKERFSAEFPKEGPSILRIQQVVRGDSAAYFCASSPFQADYQETQYFGPGTRLLVL.

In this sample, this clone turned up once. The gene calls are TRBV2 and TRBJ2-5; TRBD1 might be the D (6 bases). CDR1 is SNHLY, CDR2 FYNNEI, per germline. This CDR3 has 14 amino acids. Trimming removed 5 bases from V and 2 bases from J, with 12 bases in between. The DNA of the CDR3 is TGTGCCAGCAGTTCGACAGGCGCTCAAGAGACCCAGTACTTC. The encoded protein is CASSSTGAQETQYF.

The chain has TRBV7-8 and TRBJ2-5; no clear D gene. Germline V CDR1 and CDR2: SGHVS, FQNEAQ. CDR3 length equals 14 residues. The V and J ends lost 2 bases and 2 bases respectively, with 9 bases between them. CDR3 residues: CASSLLGEQETQYF. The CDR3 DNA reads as TGTGCCAGCAGCTTACTTGGCGAGCAAGAGACCCAGTACTTC.

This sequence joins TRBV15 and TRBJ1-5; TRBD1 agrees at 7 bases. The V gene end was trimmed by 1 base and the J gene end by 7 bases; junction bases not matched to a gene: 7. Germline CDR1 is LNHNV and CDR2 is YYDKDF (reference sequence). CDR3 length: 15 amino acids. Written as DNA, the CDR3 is TGTGCCACCAGCAGAGCAACAGGGGCTTGGCAGCCCCAGCATTTT. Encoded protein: CATSRATGAWQPQHF.

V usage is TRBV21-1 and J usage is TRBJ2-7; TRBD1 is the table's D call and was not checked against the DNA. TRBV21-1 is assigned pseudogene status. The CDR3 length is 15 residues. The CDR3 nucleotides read TGTGCCAGCAGCTCAACCGACAGAAGCTCCTACGAGCAGTACTTC. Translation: CASSSTDRSSYEQYF.

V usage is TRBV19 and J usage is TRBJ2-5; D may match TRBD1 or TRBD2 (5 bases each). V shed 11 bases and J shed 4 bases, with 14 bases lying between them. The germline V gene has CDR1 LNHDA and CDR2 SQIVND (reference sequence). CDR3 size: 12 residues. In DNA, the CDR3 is TGTGCCGCGGGCCAGGGTGTAGAGACCCAGTACTTC. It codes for CAAGQGVETQYF.

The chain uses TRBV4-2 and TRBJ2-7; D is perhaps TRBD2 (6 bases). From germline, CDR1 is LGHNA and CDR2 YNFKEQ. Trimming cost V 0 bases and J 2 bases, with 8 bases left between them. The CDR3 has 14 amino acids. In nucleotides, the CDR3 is TGTGCCAGCAGCCAAGAACGACTAGCCTACGAGCAGTACTTC. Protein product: CASSQERLAYEQYF.

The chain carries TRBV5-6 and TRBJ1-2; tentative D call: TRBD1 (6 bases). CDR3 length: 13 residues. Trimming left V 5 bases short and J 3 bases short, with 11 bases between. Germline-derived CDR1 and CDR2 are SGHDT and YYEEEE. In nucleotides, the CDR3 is TGTGCCAGCAGTTATGGACAGCACTATGGCTACACCTTC. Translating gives CASSYGQHYGYTF.

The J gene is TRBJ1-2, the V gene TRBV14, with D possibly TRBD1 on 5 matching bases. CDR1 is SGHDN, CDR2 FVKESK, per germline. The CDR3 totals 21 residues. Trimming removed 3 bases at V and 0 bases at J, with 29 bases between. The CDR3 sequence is CASSHHPKNGHSGGPNYGYTF. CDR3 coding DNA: TGTGCCAGCAGCCATCACCCAAAGAACGGACATTCGGGAGGGCCTAACTATGGCTACACCTTC.

The CDR3 region has the DNA TGTGCCGGGGGAAGGAACACTGAAGCTTTCTTT. Its protein is CAGGRNTEAFF. The chain carries TRBV30 and TRBJ1-1; D is perhaps TRBD1 (5 bases). V was cut by 8 bases and J by 1 base, with 8 bases left in between. CDR1 GTSNPN and CDR2 SVGIG come from the germline V gene (reference sequence). The CDR3 length is 11 residues.

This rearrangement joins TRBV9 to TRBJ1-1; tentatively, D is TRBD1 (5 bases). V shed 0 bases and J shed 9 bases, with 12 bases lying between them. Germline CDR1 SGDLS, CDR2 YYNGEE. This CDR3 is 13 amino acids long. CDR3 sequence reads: CASSVDGEGKAFF. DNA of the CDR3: TGTGCCAGCAGCGTAGATGGGGAGGGGAAAGCTTTCTTT. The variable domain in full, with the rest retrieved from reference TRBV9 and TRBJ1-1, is DSGVTQTPKHLITATGQRVTLRCSPRSGDLSVYWYQQSLDQGLQFLIQYYNGEERAKGNILERFSAQQFPDLHSELNLSSLELGDSALYFCASSVDGEGKAFFGQGTRLTVV.

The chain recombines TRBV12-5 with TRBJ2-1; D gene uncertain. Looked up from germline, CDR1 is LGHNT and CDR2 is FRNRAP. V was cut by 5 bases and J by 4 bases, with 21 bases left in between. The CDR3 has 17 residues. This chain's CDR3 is CASGVSPVKWSYNEQFF. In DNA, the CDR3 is TGTGCTAGTGGTGTCAGCCCGGTAAAGTGGTCTTACAATGAGCAGTTCTTC.

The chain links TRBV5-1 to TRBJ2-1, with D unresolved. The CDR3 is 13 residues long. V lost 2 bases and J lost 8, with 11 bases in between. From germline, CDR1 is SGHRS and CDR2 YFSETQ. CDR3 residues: CASSLASVDEQFF. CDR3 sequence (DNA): TGCGCCAGCAGCTTAGCGTCGGTCGATGAGCAGTTCTTC.

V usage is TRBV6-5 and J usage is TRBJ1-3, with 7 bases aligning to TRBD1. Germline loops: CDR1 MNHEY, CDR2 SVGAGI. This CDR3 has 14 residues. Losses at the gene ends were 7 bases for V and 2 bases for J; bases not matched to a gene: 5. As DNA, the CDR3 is TGTGCCAGCACTCAAACAGGGGCTGGAAACACCATATATTTT. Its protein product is CASTQTGAGNTIYF.

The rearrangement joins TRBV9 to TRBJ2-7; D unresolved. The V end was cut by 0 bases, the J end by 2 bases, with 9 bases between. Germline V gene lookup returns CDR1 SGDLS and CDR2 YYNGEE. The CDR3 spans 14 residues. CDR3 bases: TGTGCCAGCAGCGTAGGAAGGTCCCCCTACGAGCAGTACTTC. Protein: CASSVGRSPYEQYF.

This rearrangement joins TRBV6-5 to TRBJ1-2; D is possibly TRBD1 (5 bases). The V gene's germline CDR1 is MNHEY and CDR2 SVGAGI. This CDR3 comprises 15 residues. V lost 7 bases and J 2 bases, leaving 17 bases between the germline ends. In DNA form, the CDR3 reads TGTGCCAGCACTCAGAGGGGCCACTCCAACTATGGCTACACCTTC. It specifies CASTQRGHSNYGYTF.